This T cell receptor beta chain was found in a study of T cell clonality in common variable immunodeficiency. Details on this clone: Its target is not known. The CDR3 end lies 3 residues beyond the end of the read and is filled in from the germline J gene.

Both groups were predominantly of Caucasian heritage. No CVID subject was ill or on immunomodulatory drugs when sampled. Trimming pared 3 bases from V and 7 bases from J, leaving 10 bases between. This CDR3 has 13 amino acids. CDR1 SGHTA and CDR2 FQGNSA come from the germline V gene. Findings of the study overall: CVID subjects showed higher TCRbeta clonality than healthy controls. Links between repertoire features and CVID complications were heterogeneity-limited. Common variable immunodeficiency TCR beta sequences reportedly had fewer deletions and N-nucleotide insertions.

Clones were read by immunoSEQ multiplex PCR, and TCRdb kept only the in-frame ones, dropping some. The sample's table shows 6,500 to 8,500 clones. This sequence originates from a human donor with common variable immunodeficiency. Sequencing was performed on peripheral blood mononuclear cells. V usage is TRBV7-2 and J usage is TRBJ1-5; D remains ambiguous. The covered CDR3 bases are TGTGCCAGCAGCTTCCAACGCAGGCAGCCC. This codes for CASSFQRRQP. The CDR3 in full is CASSFQRRQPQHF. The full variable domain, in which reference TRBV7-2 and TRBJ1-5 provide the parts outside the CDR3, is GAGVSQSPSNKVTEKGKDVELRCDPISGHTALYWYRQSLGQGLEFLIYFQGNSAPDKSGLPSDRFSAERTGGSVSTLTIQRTQQEDSAVYLCASSFQRRQPQHFGDGTRLSIL.